This TCR beta chain was sequenced during a study of blood T cells in healthy people across ages. This CDR3 is 17 amino acids long. The V gene lost 7 bases and the J gene lost 1 base, with 21 bases spanning the gap. CDR1 and CDR2 from the germline V gene are SNHLY and FYNNEI. Donors ranged from roughly 6 to 95 years old and were healthy Caucasians in Russia. The authors ran a second PCR of roughly 6 to 12 cycles using a sample-barcoded 5' primer and a J-beta primer mix. Every single cDNA molecule received a tag from a template-switch adaptor with 12 random nucleotides. Each CDR3 protein gets one entry after TCRdb re-called the 5' RACE reads with MiXCR. The sample yields approximately 490,000 distinct CDR3 sequences, around 24% seen once. The sample was also reused in another study, on T cells of mothers and their children. From that report: M1S, a second-PCR primer, added sample barcodes and 2-4 random nucleotides. The shaping of TCR recombination output by thymic selection is similar in related and unrelated pairs.

The chain combines TRBV2 with TRBJ2-3, with a weak D call TRBD2 (5 bases). Sequencing was done on a sample of blood. The receptor comes from a boy between 10 and 17 years old in good health. The CDR3 region is CASNPRRGSRGTDTQYF. The CDR3, as DNA: TGTGCCAGCAACCCGAGGAGAGGGTCTAGGGGCACAGATACGCAGTATTTT.